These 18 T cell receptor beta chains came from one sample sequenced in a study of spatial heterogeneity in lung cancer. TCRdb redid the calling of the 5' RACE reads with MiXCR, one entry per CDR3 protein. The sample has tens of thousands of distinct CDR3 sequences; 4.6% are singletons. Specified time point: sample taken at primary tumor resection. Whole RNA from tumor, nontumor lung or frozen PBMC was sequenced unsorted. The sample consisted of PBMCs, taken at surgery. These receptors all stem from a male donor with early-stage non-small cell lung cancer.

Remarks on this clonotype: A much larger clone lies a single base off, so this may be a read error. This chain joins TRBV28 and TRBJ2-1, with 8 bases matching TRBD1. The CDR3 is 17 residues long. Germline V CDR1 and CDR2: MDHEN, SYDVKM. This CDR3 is CASSLPRDRPLYNEQLF. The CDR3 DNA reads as TGTGCCAGCAGCCTTCCCCGGGACAGGCCCCTCTACAATGAGCAGCTCTTC.

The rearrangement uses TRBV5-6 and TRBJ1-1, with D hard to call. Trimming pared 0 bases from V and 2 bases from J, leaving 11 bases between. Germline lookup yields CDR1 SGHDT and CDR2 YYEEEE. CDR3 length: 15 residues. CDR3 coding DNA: TGTGCCAGCAGCTTGGCCCCCACGGGTAACACTGAAGCTTTCTTT. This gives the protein CASSLAPTGNTEAFF.

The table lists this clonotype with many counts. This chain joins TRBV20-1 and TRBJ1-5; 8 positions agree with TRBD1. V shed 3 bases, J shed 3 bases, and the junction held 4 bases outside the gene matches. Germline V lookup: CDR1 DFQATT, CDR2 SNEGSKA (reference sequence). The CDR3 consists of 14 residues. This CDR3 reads CSASHRGANQPQHF. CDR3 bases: TGCAGTGCTAGTCACAGGGGGGCCAATCAGCCCCAGCATTTT.

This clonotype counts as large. CDR3 sequence reads: CASSSDSYNEQFF. The CDR3 DNA follows: TGTGCCAGCAGTTCTGATTCCTACAATGAGCAGTTCTTC. The rearrangement joins TRBV7-6 to TRBJ2-1; D not resolved. This CDR3 has 13 residues. The germline CDR1 and CDR2 sequences are SGHVS and FNYEAQ. The ends were cut back, 6 bases at V and 1 base at J, with 7 bases in the middle. The entire variable domain, with the rest obtained from reference TRBV7-6 and TRBJ2-1, is as follows: GAGVSQSPRYKVTKRGQDVALRCDPISGHVSLYWYRQALGQGPEFLTYFNYEAQQDKSGLPNDRFSAERPEGSISTLTIQRTEQRDSAMYRCASSSDSYNEQFFGPGTRLTVL.

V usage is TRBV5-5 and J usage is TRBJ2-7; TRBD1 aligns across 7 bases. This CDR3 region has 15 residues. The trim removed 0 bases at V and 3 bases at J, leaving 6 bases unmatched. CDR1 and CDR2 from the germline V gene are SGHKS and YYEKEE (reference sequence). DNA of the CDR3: TGTGCCAGCAGCTTGGTTTGGGACAGCGGCTACGAGCAGTACTTC. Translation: CASSLVWDSGYEQYF.

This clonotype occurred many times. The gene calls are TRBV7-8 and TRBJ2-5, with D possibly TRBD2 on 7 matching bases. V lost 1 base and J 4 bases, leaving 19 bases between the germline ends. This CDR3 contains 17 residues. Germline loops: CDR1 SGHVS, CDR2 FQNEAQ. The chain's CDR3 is CASSLVWRGTPVETQYF. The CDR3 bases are TGTGCCAGCAGCTTAGTGTGGCGGGGGACACCGGTAGAGACCCAGTACTTC.

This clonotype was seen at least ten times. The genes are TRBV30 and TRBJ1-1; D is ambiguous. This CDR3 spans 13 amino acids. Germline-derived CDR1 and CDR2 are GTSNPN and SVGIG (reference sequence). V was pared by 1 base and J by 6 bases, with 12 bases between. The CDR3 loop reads CAWSERHGSEAFF. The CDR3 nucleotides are TGTGCCTGGAGTGAACGACACGGTTCTGAAGCTTTCTTT.

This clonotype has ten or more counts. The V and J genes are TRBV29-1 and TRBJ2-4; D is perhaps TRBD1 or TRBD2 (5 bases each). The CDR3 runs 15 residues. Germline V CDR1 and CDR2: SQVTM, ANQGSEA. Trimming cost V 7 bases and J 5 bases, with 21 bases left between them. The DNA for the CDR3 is TGCAGCGCCACCACAGGCGGGTATTGGGAAAACATTCAGTACTTC. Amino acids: CSATTGGYWENIQYF.

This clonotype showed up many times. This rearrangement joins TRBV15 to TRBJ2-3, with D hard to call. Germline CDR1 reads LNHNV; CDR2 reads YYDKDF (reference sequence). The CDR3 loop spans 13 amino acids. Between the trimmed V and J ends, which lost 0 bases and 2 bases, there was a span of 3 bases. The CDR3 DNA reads TGTGCCACCAGCAGAGACCCCACAGATACGCAGTATTTT. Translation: CATSRDPTDTQYF.

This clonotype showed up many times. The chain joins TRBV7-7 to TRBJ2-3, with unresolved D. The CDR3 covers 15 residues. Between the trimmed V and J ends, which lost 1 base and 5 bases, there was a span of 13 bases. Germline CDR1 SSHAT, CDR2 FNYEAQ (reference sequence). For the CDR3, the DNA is TGTGCCAGCAGCTTAGGGACCTCCTTGGTAGATACGCAGTATTTT. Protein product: CASSLGTSLVDTQYF.

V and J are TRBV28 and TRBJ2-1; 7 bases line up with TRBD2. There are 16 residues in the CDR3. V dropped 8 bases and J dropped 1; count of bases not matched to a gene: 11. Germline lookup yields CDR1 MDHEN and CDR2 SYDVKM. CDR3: CASQSPSGHSYNEQFF. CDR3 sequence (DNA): TGTGCCAGCCAGTCCCCTAGCGGCCATTCCTACAATGAGCAGTTCTTC.

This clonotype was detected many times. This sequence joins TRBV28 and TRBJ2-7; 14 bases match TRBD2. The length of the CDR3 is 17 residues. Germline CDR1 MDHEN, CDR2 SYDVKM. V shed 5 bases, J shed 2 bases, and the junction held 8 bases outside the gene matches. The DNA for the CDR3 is TGTGCCAGCAGTCCGACTAGCGGGAGGGCCGGCGCCTACGAGCAGTACTTC. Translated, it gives CASSPTSGRAGAYEQYF.

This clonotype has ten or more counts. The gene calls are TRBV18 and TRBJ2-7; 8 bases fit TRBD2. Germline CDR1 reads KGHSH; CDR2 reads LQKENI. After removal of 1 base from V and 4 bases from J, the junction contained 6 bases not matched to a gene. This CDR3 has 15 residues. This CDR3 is CASSPQAGADYEQYF. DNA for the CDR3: TGTGCCAGCTCACCACAAGCGGGGGCCGATTACGAGCAGTACTTC. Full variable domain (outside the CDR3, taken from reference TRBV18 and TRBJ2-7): NAGVMQNPRHLVRRRGQEARLRCSPMKGHSHVYWYRQLPEEGLKFMVYLQKENIIDESGMPKERFSAEFPKEGPSILRIQQVVRGDSAAYFCASSPQAGADYEQYFGPGTRLTVT.

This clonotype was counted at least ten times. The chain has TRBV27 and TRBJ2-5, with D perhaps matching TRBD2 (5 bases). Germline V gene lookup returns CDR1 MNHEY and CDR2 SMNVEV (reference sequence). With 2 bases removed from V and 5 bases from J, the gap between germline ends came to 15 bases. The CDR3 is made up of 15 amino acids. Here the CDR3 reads CASSLRGSSAETQYF. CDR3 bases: TGTGCCAGCAGTTTACGGGGATCCAGCGCGGAGACCCAGTACTTC.

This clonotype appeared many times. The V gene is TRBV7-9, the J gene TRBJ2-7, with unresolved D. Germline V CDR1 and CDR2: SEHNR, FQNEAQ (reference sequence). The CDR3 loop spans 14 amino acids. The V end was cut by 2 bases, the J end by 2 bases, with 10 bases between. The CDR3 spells CASSLSDGPYEQYF. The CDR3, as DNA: TGTGCCAGCAGCTTATCCGACGGACCCTACGAGCAGTACTTC.

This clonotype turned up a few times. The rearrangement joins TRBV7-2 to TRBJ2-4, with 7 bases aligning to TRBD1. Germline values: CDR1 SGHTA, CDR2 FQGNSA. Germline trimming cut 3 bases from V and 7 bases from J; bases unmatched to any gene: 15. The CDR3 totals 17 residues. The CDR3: CASSLVGQASFDNIQYF. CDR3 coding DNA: TGTGCCAGCAGCTTGGTAGGACAGGCGTCTTTTGATAACATTCAGTACTTC.

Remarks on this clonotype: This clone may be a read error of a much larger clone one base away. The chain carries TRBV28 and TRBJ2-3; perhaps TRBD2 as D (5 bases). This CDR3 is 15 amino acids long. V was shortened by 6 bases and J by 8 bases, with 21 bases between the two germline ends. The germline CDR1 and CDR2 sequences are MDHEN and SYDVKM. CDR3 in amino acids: CASSLDGKGIGTQYF. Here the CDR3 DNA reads TGTGCCAGCAGCCTCGACGGGAAAGGCATAGGTACGCAGTATTTT.

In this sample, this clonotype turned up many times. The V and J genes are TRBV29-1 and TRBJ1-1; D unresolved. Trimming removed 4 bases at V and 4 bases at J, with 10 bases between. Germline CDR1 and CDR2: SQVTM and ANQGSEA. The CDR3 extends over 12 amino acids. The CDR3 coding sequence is TGCAGCGTTGTAGGCGTGGTCACTGAAGCTTTCTTT. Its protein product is CSVVGVVTEAFF.